This TCR beta chain stems from a study of molecular identifiers for immune sequencing clone quantification. This CDR3 is built from 18 residues. Per germline, CDR1 SEHNR and CDR2 FQNEAQ (reference sequence). The V end was cut by 1 base, the J end by 4 bases, with 19 bases between. The authors built bulk TCR libraries by previously described methods with listed TCR primers. One entry per CDR3 protein results from TCRdb running MiXCR on the PCR reads. The table lists over 85,000 distinct CDR3 sequences, 35% of them singletons. The sequence was collected from a human donor in good health. Some libraries in this study had Jurkat cell RNA spiked in. The V call is TRBV7-9, the J call TRBJ1-4; weak D call: TRBD1 (6 bases). The sequencing input was naive CD8+ T cells from blood, with Jurkat cell RNA spiked in. The subset: FACS-sorted CD8+CD4-CCR7+CD45RA+ naive T cells. In nucleotides, the CDR3 is TGTGCCAGCAGCTTAGTCGGGGGCGCAACTGGACATAATGAAAAACTGTTTTTT. It encodes CASSLVGGATGHNEKLFF. The full variable domain, its missing parts supplied by reference TRBV7-9 and TRBJ1-4, is DTGVSQNPRHKITKRGQNVTFRCDPISEHNRLYWYRQTLGQGPEFLTYFQNEAQLEKSRLLSDRFSAERPKGSFSTLEIQRTEQGDSAMYLCASSLVGGATGHNEKLFFGSGTQLSVL.